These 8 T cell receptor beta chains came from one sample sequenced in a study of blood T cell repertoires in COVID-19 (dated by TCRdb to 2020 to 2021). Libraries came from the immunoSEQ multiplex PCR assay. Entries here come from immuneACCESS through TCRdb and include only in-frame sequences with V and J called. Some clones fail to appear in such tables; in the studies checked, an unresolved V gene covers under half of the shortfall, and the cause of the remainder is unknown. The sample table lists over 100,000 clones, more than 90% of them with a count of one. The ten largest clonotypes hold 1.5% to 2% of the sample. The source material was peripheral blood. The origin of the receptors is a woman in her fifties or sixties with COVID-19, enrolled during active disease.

The CDR3 here is CASSLTPTNTEAFF. The CDR3 nucleotides read TGTGCCAGCAGTTTAACCCCTACGAACACTGAAGCTTTCTTT. J is TRBJ1-1 and V is TRBV6-5, with D unresolved. CDR1 is MNHEY and CDR2 is SVGAGI in the germline V gene. Trimming pared 4 bases from V and 1 base from J, leaving 10 bases between. The CDR3 is 14 amino acids.

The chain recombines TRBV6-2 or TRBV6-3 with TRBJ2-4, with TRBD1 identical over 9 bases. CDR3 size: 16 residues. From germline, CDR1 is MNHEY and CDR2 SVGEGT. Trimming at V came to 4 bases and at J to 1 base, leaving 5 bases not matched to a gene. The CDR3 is CASSSRDREAKNIQYF. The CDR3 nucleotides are TGTGCCAGCAGTTCTCGGGACAGGGAGGCCAAAAACATTCAGTACTTC.

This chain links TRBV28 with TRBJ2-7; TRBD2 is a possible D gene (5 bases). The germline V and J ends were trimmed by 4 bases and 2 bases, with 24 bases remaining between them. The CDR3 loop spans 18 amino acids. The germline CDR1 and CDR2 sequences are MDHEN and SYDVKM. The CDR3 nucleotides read TGTGCCAGCAGTTCCCCGCCTACTGTGAGCGGCGTACCCTACGAGCAGTACTTC. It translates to CASSSPPTVSGVPYEQYF.

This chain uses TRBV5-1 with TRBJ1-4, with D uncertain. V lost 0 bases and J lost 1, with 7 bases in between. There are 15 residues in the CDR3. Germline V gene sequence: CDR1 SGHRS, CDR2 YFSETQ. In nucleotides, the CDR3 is TGCGCCAGCAGCTTGGGACCAGGAACTAATGAAAAACTGTTTTTT. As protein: CASSLGPGTNEKLFF.

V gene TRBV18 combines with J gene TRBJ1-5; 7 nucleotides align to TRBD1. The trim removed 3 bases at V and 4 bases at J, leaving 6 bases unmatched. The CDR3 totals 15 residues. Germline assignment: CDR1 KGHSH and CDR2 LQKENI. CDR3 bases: TGTGCCAGCTCACCCAGAGACAGGGCTAATCAGCCCCAGCATTTT. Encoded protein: CASSPRDRANQPQHF.

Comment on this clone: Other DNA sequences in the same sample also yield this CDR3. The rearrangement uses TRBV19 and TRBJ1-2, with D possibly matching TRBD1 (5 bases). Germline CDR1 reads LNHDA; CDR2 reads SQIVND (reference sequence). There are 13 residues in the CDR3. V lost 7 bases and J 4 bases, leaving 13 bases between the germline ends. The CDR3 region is CASNPARAYGYTF. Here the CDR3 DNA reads TGTGCCAGTAACCCCGCCAGGGCCTATGGCTACACCTTC.

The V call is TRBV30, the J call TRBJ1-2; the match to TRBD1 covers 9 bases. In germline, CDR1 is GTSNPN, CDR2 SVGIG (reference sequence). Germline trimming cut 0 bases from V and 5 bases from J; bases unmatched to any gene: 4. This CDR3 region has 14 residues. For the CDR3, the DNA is TGTGCCTGGAGTGTAGGGGGACAGGGATATGGCTACACCTTC. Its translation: CAWSVGGQGYGYTF.

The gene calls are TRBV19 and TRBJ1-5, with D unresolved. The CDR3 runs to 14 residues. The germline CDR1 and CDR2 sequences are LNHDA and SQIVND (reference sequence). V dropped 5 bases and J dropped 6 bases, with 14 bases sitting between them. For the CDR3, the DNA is TGTGCCAGTAGTCTCGGTACCCCCACTCAGCCCCAGCATTTT. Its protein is CASSLGTPTQPQHF.